Each of the 30 T cell receptor beta chains below was sequenced from the same sample in a study of shared clonotypes between healthy human individuals. The table came from immunoSEQ multiplex PCR; TCRdb's copy has only in-frame clones and leaves some out. The sample shows over a million clones, roughly 96% of them seen only once. Input material: naive CD4+ T cells sorted from blood. Subset indicated: CD45RA+ positively selected. The receptors derive from a man aged 25 to 40 in good health.

The chain joins TRBV18 to TRBJ2-3; a weak D match, TRBD2 (6 bases). Germline V lookup: CDR1 KGHSH, CDR2 LQKENI. Trimming took 0 bases from V and 2 from J, leaving 9 bases between them. The CDR3 length is 15 residues. The CDR3, as DNA: TGTGCCAGCTCACCACCGTCTAGCGCCACAGATACGCAGTATTTT. Translated: CASSPPSSATDTQYF.

The rearrangement uses TRBV2 and TRBJ1-1; 7 bases agree with TRBD1. The length of the CDR3 is 16 residues. Germline-derived CDR1 and CDR2 are SNHLY and FYNNEI. V shed 8 bases and J 1 base; nucleotides not matched to a gene: 13. CDR3 sequence (DNA): TGTGCCAGCGTGGAGGACAGGCGAAGGGGGAACACTGAAGCTTTCTTT. Translated, it gives CASVEDRRRGNTEAFF.

This clone appeared a single time. The J gene is TRBJ2-2, the V gene TRBV9; TRBD2 matches at 7 bases. The CDR3 is 19 residues long. Germline V gene sequence: CDR1 SGDLS, CDR2 YYNGEE. Trimming cost V 2 bases and J 0 bases; bases outside gene matches: 13. The CDR3 region has the DNA TGTGCCAGCAGCGTTAGAATAGCGGGCTACTCTACGAACACCGGGGAGCTGTTTTTT. Its translation: CASSVRIAGYSTNTGELFF.

The rearrangement joins TRBV5-4 to TRBJ2-1; unclear D gene. The CDR3 runs to 15 residues. V was pared by 3 bases and J by 5 bases, with 15 bases between. The germline gives CDR1 SGHNT, CDR2 YYREEE (reference sequence). CDR3 loop: CASSSRRSTNNEQFF. The CDR3 nucleotides read TGTGCCAGCAGCTCAAGGCGGTCTACTAACAATGAGCAGTTCTTC.

The V and J genes are TRBV7-2 and TRBJ2-7; D may correspond to TRBD1 or TRBD2 (5 bases each). The CDR3 is made up of 14 amino acids. V dropped 5 bases and J dropped 6 bases, with 17 bases sitting between them. Germline values: CDR1 SGHTA, CDR2 FQGNSA. CDR3 nucleotide sequence: TGTGCCAGCAGCGACCGGGGCCTCAAAGCCGAGCAGTACTTC. Translation gives CASSDRGLKAEQYF. The full variable domain, with the rest looked up from reference TRBV7-2 and TRBJ2-7, is GAGVSQSPSNKVTEKGKDVELRCDPISGHTALYWYRQSLGQGLEFLIYFQGNSAPDKSGLPSDRFSAERTGGSVSTLTIQRTQQEDSAVYLCASSDRGLKAEQYFGPGTRLTVT.

V and J are TRBV5-8 and TRBJ2-1; D is perhaps TRBD1 (5 bases). The CDR3 is 17 amino acids. Germline lookup yields CDR1 SGHTS and CDR2 YDEGEE. Trimming stripped 6 bases from V and 2 bases from J, with 21 bases between. CDR3 bases: TGTGCCAGCACCACAACCTCATCCAGGGTCCCCTACAATGAGCAGTTCTTC. This encodes CASTTTSSRVPYNEQFF.

The chain recombines TRBV5-4 with TRBJ1-1; possibly TRBD1 for D (6 bases). CDR1 is SGHNT, CDR2 YYREEE, per germline (reference sequence). CDR3 length: 16 residues. The V gene lost 4 bases and the J gene lost 0 bases, with 16 bases spanning the gap. CDR3 protein: CASSGGTPDMNTEAFF. DNA of the CDR3: TGTGCCAGCAGCGGCGGGACACCCGATATGAACACTGAAGCTTTCTTT.

V is TRBV29-1 and J is TRBJ1-2; no clear D gene. The V end was cut by 4 bases, the J end by 7 bases, with 16 bases between. This CDR3 is 13 amino acids long. Germline V gene lookup returns CDR1 SQVTM and CDR2 ANQGSEA. The CDR3 DNA reads TGCAGCGTTGCCGGGAGATTACGTAGTGGCTACACCTTC. It translates to CSVAGRLRSGYTF. Full variable domain (missing parts from reference TRBV29-1 and TRBJ1-2): SAVISQKPSRDICQRGTSLTIQCQVDSQVTMMFWYRQQPGQSLTLIATANQGSEATYESGFVIDKFPISRPNLTFSTLTVSNMSPEDSSIYLCSVAGRLRSGYTFGSGTRLTVV.

For this clone: The same CDR3 also results from other DNA sequences found in this sample. This chain uses TRBV6-5 with TRBJ1-3; a possible D gene is TRBD1 (5 bases). This CDR3 contains 13 residues. V was trimmed by 6 bases and J by 4 bases, leaving 10 bases between them. CDR1 and CDR2 (germline): MNHEY, SVGAGI. CDR3 sequence: CASRPGAGNTIYF. The CDR3 region has the DNA TGTGCCAGCAGGCCCGGGGCCGGAAACACCATATATTTT.

The chain carries TRBV18 and TRBJ1-2; D is unresolved. From germline, CDR1 is KGHSH and CDR2 LQKENI. Trimming cost V 3 bases and J 8 bases, with 10 bases left between them. CDR3 length equals 12 residues. The CDR3 sequence: CASSPSRLGYTF. The DNA for the CDR3 is TGTGCCAGCTCACCCAGCCGGCTGGGCTACACCTTC.

This clone was seen only once. The rearrangement joins TRBV14 to TRBJ2-7; tentatively, D is TRBD1 (5 bases). Trimming took off 1 base at V and 2 bases at J, with 9 bases between the two ends. This CDR3 contains 14 residues. Germline CDR1 reads SGHDN; CDR2 reads FVKESK. Written as DNA, the CDR3 is TGTGCCAGCAGCCAAGCAGGGTCAACCTACGAGCAGTACTTC. Translated, it gives CASSQAGSTYEQYF. Combining the CDR3 with reference TRBV14 and TRBJ2-7 gives the whole variable domain EAGVTQFPSHSVIEKGQTVTLRCDPISGHDNLYWYRRVMGKEIKFLLHFVKESKQDESGMPNNRFLAERTGGTYSTLKVQPAELEDSGVYFCASSQAGSTYEQYFGPGTRLTVT.

The chain has TRBV6-6 and TRBJ2-3; D may match TRBD1 or TRBD2 (5 bases each). Germline CDR1 MNHNY, CDR2 SVGAGI (reference sequence). With 6 bases removed from V and 3 bases from J, the gap between germline ends came to 7 bases. The CDR3 runs 12 residues. CDR3: CASSEGTDTQYF. In nucleotides, the CDR3 is TGTGCCAGCAGCGAGGGGACAGATACGCAGTATTTT.

V usage is TRBV29-1 and J usage is TRBJ2-7, with TRBD1 matching over 7 bases. The trim removed 7 bases at V and 3 bases at J, leaving 6 bases unmatched. Per germline, CDR1 SQVTM and CDR2 ANQGSEA. CDR3 length: 12 residues. Written as DNA, the CDR3 is TGCAGCGCGTGGACAGGAATCTACGAGCAGTACTTC. Protein: CSAWTGIYEQYF.

The chain joins TRBV19 to TRBJ2-2; 7 nucleotides align to TRBD2. Germline CDR1 is LNHDA and CDR2 is SQIVND (reference sequence). Trimming took 3 bases from V and 6 from J; bases not matched to a gene: 7. The CDR3 length is 15 residues. The CDR3 protein is CASSIPGRTPGELFF. CDR3 DNA: TGTGCCAGTAGTATTCCCGGGAGGACCCCCGGGGAGCTGTTTTTT.

The chain recombines TRBV30 with TRBJ2-7, with D hard to call. The V end was cut by 1 base, the J end by 2 bases, with 6 bases between. CDR1 is GTSNPN and CDR2 is SVGIG in the germline V gene (reference sequence). The CDR3 totals 12 residues. The CDR3 nucleotides are TGTGCCTGGAGTGGCACCCCCTACGAGCAGTACTTC. It encodes CAWSGTPYEQYF.

The rearrangement joins TRBV19 to TRBJ2-5, with 7 bases matching TRBD2. This CDR3 region has 14 residues. Per germline, CDR1 LNHDA and CDR2 SQIVND (reference sequence). V gave up 4 bases and J gave up 4 bases; unmatched junction bases: 6. CDR3 sequence: CASSSQLARETQYF. The DNA of the CDR3 is TGTGCCAGTAGTAGCCAACTAGCGCGAGAGACCCAGTACTTC.

In DNA, the CDR3 is TGTGCCAGCAGCTTGGAGGGCCCTAGGATTGGAAACACCATATATTTT. This encodes CASSLEGPRIGNTIYF. The J gene is TRBJ1-3, the V gene TRBV7-9; unclear D gene. CDR1 and CDR2 (germline): SEHNR, FQNEAQ (reference sequence). V dropped 3 bases and J dropped 3 bases, with 15 bases sitting between them. This CDR3 spans 16 amino acids.

This clone was observed once. V is TRBV9 and J is TRBJ2-1, with D perhaps TRBD1 (5 bases). V was pared by 0 bases and J by 6 bases, with 13 bases between. The germline gives CDR1 SGDLS, CDR2 YYNGEE. This CDR3 is built from 15 residues. As DNA, the CDR3 is TGTGCCAGCAGCGTAGGAGCACAGGCCCCCAATGAGCAGTTCTTC. Translating gives CASSVGAQAPNEQFF.

This clone was picked up one time. V gene TRBV18 combines with J gene TRBJ1-1; 9 bases line up with TRBD1. The germline gives CDR1 KGHSH, CDR2 LQKENI. V lost 0 bases, J lost 5 bases, and 4 bases stayed unmatched. This CDR3 contains 15 residues. Here the CDR3 reads CASSPPPGQGTEAFF. Written as DNA, the CDR3 is TGTGCCAGCTCACCACCCCCGGGACAGGGTACTGAAGCTTTCTTT.

The chain combines TRBV5-1 with TRBJ2-7; 7 bases align to TRBD2. CDR1 and CDR2 from the germline V gene are SGHRS and YFSETQ. The CDR3 runs to 13 residues. The V gene end was trimmed by 1 base and the J gene end by 7 bases; junction bases not matched to a gene: 5. CDR3 in amino acids: CASSLLPGGEQYF. The CDR3 coding sequence is TGCGCCAGCAGCTTGCTACCGGGGGGTGAGCAGTACTTC.

As regards this clone: In the same sample, other DNA sequences code for this CDR3. This sequence joins TRBV2 and TRBJ2-3; D gene ambiguous. The CDR3 length is 12 residues. The germline V gene encodes CDR1 SNHLY and CDR2 FYNNEI. Deletions cut 5 bases from V and 0 bases from J, with 3 bases between. CDR3 in DNA: TGTGCCAGCAGTTACAGCACAGATACGCAGTATTTT. Translation: CASSYSTDTQYF.

For this clone: The same CDR3 is also encoded by other DNA sequences in this sample. The J gene is TRBJ2-7, the V gene TRBV6-5; D unclear. The V gene lost 3 bases and the J gene lost 2 bases, with 8 bases spanning the gap. Germline V gene sequence: CDR1 MNHEY, CDR2 SVGAGI. The CDR3 length is 13 residues. The CDR3 DNA reads TGTGCCAGCAGTTATCGGCAGGCCTACGAGCAGTACTTC. As protein: CASSYRQAYEQYF.

The chain recombines TRBV20-1 with TRBJ1-5; D gene ambiguous. This CDR3 is built from 11 residues. Germline CDR1 is DFQATT and CDR2 is SNEGSKA (reference sequence). V was cut by 3 bases and J by 7 bases, with 7 bases left in between. CDR3 sequence: CSARNGQPQHF. The CDR3 bases are TGCAGTGCTAGGAATGGGCAGCCCCAGCATTTT.

The chain links TRBV4-1 to TRBJ2-3, with a possible D match to TRBD1 (6 bases). Germline CDR1 reads MGHRA; CDR2 reads YSYEKL. The CDR3 contains 15 residues. V was cut by 6 bases and J by 6 bases, with 19 bases left in between. This chain's CDR3 is CASRRSLGARDTQYF. Here the CDR3 DNA reads TGCGCCAGCAGGCGATCTCTGGGGGCAAGGGATACGCAGTATTTT.

The CDR3 is CASSFVSTRSHNEQFF. The CDR3 DNA sequence: TGTGCCAGCAGCTTTGTCTCCACTAGATCCCACAATGAGCAGTTCTTC. The gene calls are TRBV7-2 and TRBJ2-1; tentatively, D is TRBD2 (5 bases). CDR3 length: 16 amino acids. Germline CDR1 and CDR2: SGHTA and FQGNSA. Trimming pared 3 bases from V and 5 bases from J, leaving 17 bases between.

This chain joins TRBV6-1 and TRBJ2-7; a weak D match, TRBD2 (6 bases). There are 12 residues in the CDR3. Germline loops: CDR1 MNHNS, CDR2 SASEGT. V was trimmed by 11 bases and J by 4 bases, leaving 15 bases between them. The CDR3 sequence: CACGLPHYEQYF. The CDR3 nucleotides read TGTGCCTGTGGACTACCCCATTACGAGCAGTACTTC.

The J gene is TRBJ1-3, the V gene TRBV15; D might be TRBD1 (5 bases). The V gene lost 7 bases and the J gene lost 0 bases, with 10 bases spanning the gap. The CDR3 length is 14 residues. Germline CDR1 LNHNV, CDR2 YYDKDF (reference sequence). The CDR3 region is CATNRGDSGNTIYF. Here the CDR3 DNA reads TGTGCCACCAACCGGGGGGACTCTGGAAACACCATATATTTT.

The chain joins TRBV7-2 to TRBJ2-3, with D possibly TRBD2 on 5 matching bases. Germline CDR1 and CDR2: SGHTA and FQGNSA. Trimming left V 4 bases short and J 9 bases short, with 26 bases between. CDR3 length: 17 residues. The CDR3 DNA follows: TGTGCCAGCAGCTCAACCCCAATAGCGACCCGTTTCCCGACGCAGTATTTT. This sequence encodes CASSSTPIATRFPTQYF.

The chain recombines TRBV4-3 with TRBJ1-2; unclear D gene. CDR3 length: 12 residues. The V and J ends lost 0 bases and 8 bases respectively, with 7 bases between them. The germline CDR1 and CDR2 sequences are LGHNA and YSLEER. CDR3 loop: CASSQDRGGYTF. CDR3 sequence (DNA): TGCGCCAGCAGCCAAGACCGTGGGGGCTACACCTTC.

V gene TRBV15 combines with J gene TRBJ1-1; D remains unclear. V was pared by 3 bases and J by 6 bases, with 11 bases between. The CDR3 has 13 residues. CDR1 is LNHNV, CDR2 YYDKDF, per germline (reference sequence). The CDR3 reads CATSSPARAEAFF. The CDR3 nucleotides read TGTGCCACCAGCAGTCCAGCGCGAGCTGAAGCTTTCTTT.